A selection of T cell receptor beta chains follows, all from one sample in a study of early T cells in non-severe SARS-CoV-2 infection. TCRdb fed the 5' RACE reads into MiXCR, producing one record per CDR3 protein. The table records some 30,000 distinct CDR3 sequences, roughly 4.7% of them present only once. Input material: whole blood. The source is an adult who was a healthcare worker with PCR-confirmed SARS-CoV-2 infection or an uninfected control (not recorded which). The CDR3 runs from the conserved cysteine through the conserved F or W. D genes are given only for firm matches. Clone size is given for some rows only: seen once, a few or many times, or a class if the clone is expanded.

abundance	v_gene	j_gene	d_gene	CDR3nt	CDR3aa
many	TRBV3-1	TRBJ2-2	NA	TGTGCCAGCGGACTTTTCTCAGGGCTGGAAAACACCGGGGAGCTGTTTTTT	CASGLFSGLENTGELFF
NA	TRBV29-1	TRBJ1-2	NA	TGCAGCGTTGAAGCTTATGGATCTGCTGGCTACACCTTC	CSVEAYGSAGYTF
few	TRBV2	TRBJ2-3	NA	TGTGCCAGCAACCGGGACGTTGGTGCAGATACGCAGTATTTT	CASNRDVGADTQYF
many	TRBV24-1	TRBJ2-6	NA	TGTGCCACCAGTGATTCTCGCTCTGGGGCCAACGTCCTGACTTTC	CATSDSRSGANVLTF
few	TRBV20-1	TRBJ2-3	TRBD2	TGCAGTGCTAGAGATCGCCTAGCGGGGCCTTCAGATACGCAGTATTTT	CSARDRLAGPSDTQYF
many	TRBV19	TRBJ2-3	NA	TGTGCCAGCGCTTGGACGGGGGAACGCACAGATACGCAGTATTTT	CASAWTGERTDTQYF
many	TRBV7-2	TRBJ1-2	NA	TGTGCCAGCAGCTTAGGGGCCTATGGCTACACCTTC	CASSLGAYGYTF
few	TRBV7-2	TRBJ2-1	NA	TGTGCCAGCAGCTTAGGCGGTAGCATACTTAATGAGCAGTTCTTC	CASSLGGSILNEQFF
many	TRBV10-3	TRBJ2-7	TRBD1	TGTGCCATCAGTGAGGACAGGGGCTACGAGCAGTACTTC	CAISEDRGYEQYF
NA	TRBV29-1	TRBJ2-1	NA	TGCAGCGTTGTCTTCCACAATGAGCAGTTCTTC	CSVVFHNEQFF
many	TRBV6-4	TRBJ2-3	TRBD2	TGTGCCAGCAGTGTACAGCGGGGGAGCACAGATACGCAGTATTTT	CASSVQRGSTDTQYF
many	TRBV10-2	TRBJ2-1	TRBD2	TGCGCCAGCAGACTAGCGGGAGAAAAGGAGCAGTTCTTC	CASRLAGEKEQFF
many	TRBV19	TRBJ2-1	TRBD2	TGTGCCAGTAGTATAGGTAGCGGGGGGCCCAATGAGCAGTTCTTC	CASSIGSGGPNEQFF
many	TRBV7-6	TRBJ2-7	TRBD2	TGTGCCAGCAGCTTAGTCGAGGGAGTACCGGGACTAACCTACGAGCAGTACTTC	CASSLVEGVPGLTYEQYF
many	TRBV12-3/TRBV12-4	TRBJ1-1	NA	TGTGCCAGCAACCCCCTGGGTGCAGGGCGGGAGTCTGAAGCTTTCTTT	CASNPLGAGRESEAFF
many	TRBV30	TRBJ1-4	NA	TGTGCCTGGAGTGTCGGGGGAGAGGAAAAACTGTTTTTT	CAWSVGGEEKLFF
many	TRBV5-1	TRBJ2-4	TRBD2	TGCGCCAGCAGCCCTATTGGGACTAGGGAAAACATTCAGTACTTC	CASSPIGTRENIQYF
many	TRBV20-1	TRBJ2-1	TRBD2	TGCAGTGCTAGGGTGCTTAGCGGGAGGGATTACAATGAGCAGTTCTTC	CSARVLSGRDYNEQFF
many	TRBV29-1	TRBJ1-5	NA	TGCAGCGGCGTTGATCAGCCCCAGCATTTT	CSGVDQPQHF
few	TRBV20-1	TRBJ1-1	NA	TGCAGTGCTACAGGGGTGGGTGAAGCTTTCTTT	CSATGVGEAFF
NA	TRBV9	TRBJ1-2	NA	TGTGCCAGCAGCGTAGACAGGGCAGGCTATGGCTACACCTTC	CASSVDRAGYGYTF
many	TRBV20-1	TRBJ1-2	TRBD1	TGCAGTGCTAGCGGTGGGACAGGATACGGCTACACCTTC	CSASGGTGYGYTF